This TCR beta chain comes out of a study of chemoradiotherapy in HPV16-positive cancers. Findings of the study overall: The functional HPV-specific definition rests on just a couple of HPV16-positive patients.

Sequenced by immunoSEQ multiplex PCR; TCRdb stores in-frame clones only, minus some. The sample contains approximately 9,300 clones, 65% to 70% of which appear only once. Repeated repertoire sampling spanned the course of chemoradiotherapy. This clone was counted a few times. The antigen is undetermined. The clonotype originates from a human donor with HPV-associated anogenital cancer. Sample collection was performed from a patient who underwent chemoradiotherapy.

CDR3 sequence reads: CASSLLGAGTGSDEQYF. The CDR3 bases are TGCGCCAGCAGCCTTTTGGGGGCCGGGACAGGATCTGACGAGCAGTACTTC. The chain has TRBV5-1 and TRBJ2-7; 8 bases fit TRBD1. From germline, CDR1 is SGHRS and CDR2 YFSETQ. J was trimmed by 5 bases and V by 4 bases; bases with no gene match: 17. This CDR3 contains 17 residues.